This T cell receptor (beta chain) was documented in a study of blood T cell repertoires in COVID-19. Germline V gene lookup returns CDR1 SEHNR and CDR2 FQNEAQ (reference sequence). The CDR3 length is 18 residues. The V gene end was trimmed by 6 bases and the J gene end by 0 bases; junction bases not matched to a gene: 11. In this sample, this clone turned up once. Recovered participants had two consecutive negative NP/OP PCR tests, healthcare professional clearance, or symptom resolution. The protocol was immunoSEQ multiplex PCR, while the TCRdb copy is restricted to in-frame clones and leaves out a portion. The table shows roughly 500,000 clones, with 88% occurring only once.

This receptor was obtained from a woman in her forties who had recovered from COVID-19. The gene calls are TRBV7-9 and TRBJ1-5; 10 nucleotides align to TRBD1. Sequencing was performed on PBMCs or T cells enriched from blood (not recorded which). DNA of the CDR3: TGTGCCAGCAGTCCGGGGACAGGGGCTGATTATAGCAATCAGCCCCAGCATTTT. It is translated as CASSPGTGADYSNQPQHF.